The rows below give T cell receptor beta chains drawn from one sample of a study of blood T cells in healthy people across ages. Using its own MiXCR run on the 5' RACE reads, TCRdb lists one record per CDR3 protein. In the table there are around 650,000 distinct CDR3 sequences, around 43% of which are singletons. Source material: blood. Source of these receptors: a man older than 75 in good health. The CDR3 runs from the conserved cysteine through the conserved F or W. D genes are given only for firm matches.

v_gene,d_gene,j_gene,CDR3aa,CDR3nt
TRBV24-1,TRBD2,TRBJ2-1,CATSDLGLAGGSYNEQFF,TGTGCCACCAGTGATTTGGGGCTAGCGGGAGGGTCCTACAATGAGCAGTTCTTC
TRBV5-1,NA,TRBJ2-1,CASSSKYNEQFF,TGCGCCAGCAGCTCGAAGTACAATGAGCAGTTCTTC
TRBV12-3/TRBV12-4,TRBD2,TRBJ2-7,CASSYPRLAGGYEQYF,TGTGCCAGCAGCTACCCGAGGCTAGCGGGAGGGTATGAGCAGTACTTC
TRBV18,NA,TRBJ1-2,CASSPLRENAYGYTF,TGTGCCAGCTCACCATTGAGGGAAAACGCCTATGGCTACACCTTC
TRBV7-8,NA,TRBJ1-4,CASSRDGQNEKLFF,TGTGCCAGCAGCCGCGACGGGCAAAATGAAAAACTGTTTTTT
TRBV7-9,NA,TRBJ2-5,CAGSPAVLGGYTQETQYF,TGTGCCGGCAGCCCAGCGGTTTTAGGGGGATACACCCAAGAGACCCAGTACTTC
TRBV20-1,TRBD1,TRBJ2-7,CSAREFAGQGGEQYF,TGCAGTGCTAGAGAGTTTGCGGGACAGGGTGGCGAGCAGTACTTC
TRBV7-9,NA,TRBJ1-1,CASSLEGGLTTEAFF,TGTGCCAGCAGCTTAGAAGGGGGGCTTACCACTGAAGCTTTCTTT
TRBV7-6,TRBD2,TRBJ2-6,CASSPGWWGGSGANVLTF,TGTGCCAGCAGTCCAGGGTGGTGGGGGGGCTCTGGGGCCAACGTCCTGACTTTC
TRBV7-2,TRBD2,TRBJ2-5,CASSLSPSGGTQYF,TGTGCCAGCAGCTTATCACCCTCGGGGGGGACCCAGTACTTC